This T cell receptor (beta chain) was sequenced in a study of blood T cell repertoires in COVID-19. On the study more broadly: Material from acute and convalescent COVID-19 was sourced from the United States, Italy and Spain. The cDNA or gDNA used as material had been derived from T cells, B-cell-depleted T cells, or PBMCs.

As originally analysed: Estimated nucleated cell counts came from reference gene primer amplification. The data were produced by immunoSEQ multiplex PCR, yet TCRdb's version contains in-frame clones alone and is incomplete. The V and J calls and the clone size are those of that table, but D and trimming were determined from the DNA. Here the sample spans about 160,000 clones, roughly 84% being singletons. One Seattle source followed patients from active infection through their disease course. Germline values: CDR1 SGHRS, CDR2 YFSETQ. The V and J ends lost 4 bases and 4 bases, in that order; junction bases with no gene match: 6. The CDR3 has 16 residues.

This chain links TRBV5-1 with TRBJ2-5, with 14 bases lining up with TRBD2. The receptor was isolated from a woman aged 55-69 years with COVID-19, enrolled during active disease. The specimen was peripheral blood. CDR3 amino acids: CASSQGLAGVGETQYF. DNA for the CDR3: TGCGCCAGCAGCCAGGGACTAGCGGGAGTTGGAGAGACCCAGTACTTC.